This TCR beta chain was observed in a study of T-cell reconstitution after alpha-beta-depleted transplantation in children. Whole-study results and caveats: Surviving thymic progenitors and recipient T cells were the source of high TCRbeta diversity at day 60 in some patients. T-cell numbers and diversity, one year after transplant, stemmed largely from T cells that were newly produced. At around two months after transplant, the alpha-beta T cells were reportedly derived from several hundred expanded clones that came from non-depleted graft cells.

Library preparation (for TCRbeta) was performed with unique molecular identifiers. Each CDR3 protein gets one entry after TCRdb re-called the PCR reads with MiXCR. The sample yields about 600,000 distinct CDR3 sequences, 20% to 25% seen once. In regard to this clonotype: Antigen: not known.

The CDR3 covers 15 residues. Trimming cost V 6 bases and J 0 bases, with 9 bases left between them. The sequence was obtained from a boy under two years old who had a stem cell transplant for acute myeloid leukemia, so the T cells may come from the graft donor. The specimen was PBMCs, mostly from graft donor cells, collected 360 days after TCRalphabeta/CD19-depleted stem cell transplant. The genes are TRBV12-3 or TRBV12-4 and TRBJ1-6; D uncertain. CDR3 sequence reads: CASRKSSSYNSPLHF. The CDR3 DNA follows: TGTGCCAGCAGAAAGTCTAGCTCCTATAATTCACCCCTCCACTTT.